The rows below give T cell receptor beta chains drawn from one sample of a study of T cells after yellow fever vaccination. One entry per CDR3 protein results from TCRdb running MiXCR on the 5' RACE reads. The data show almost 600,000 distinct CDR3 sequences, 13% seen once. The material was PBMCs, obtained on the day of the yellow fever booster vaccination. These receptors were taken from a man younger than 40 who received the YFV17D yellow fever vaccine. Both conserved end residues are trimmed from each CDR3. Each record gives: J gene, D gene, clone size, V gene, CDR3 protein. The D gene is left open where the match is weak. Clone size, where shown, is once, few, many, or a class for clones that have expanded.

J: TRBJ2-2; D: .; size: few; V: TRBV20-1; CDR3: SAREEGRNRRGELF
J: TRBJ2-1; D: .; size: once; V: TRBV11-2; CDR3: ASSLWGQGSQSSYNEQF
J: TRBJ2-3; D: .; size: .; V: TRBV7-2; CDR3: ASSAQGDTQY
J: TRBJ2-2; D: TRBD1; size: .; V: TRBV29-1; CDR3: SVAGTANAGELF
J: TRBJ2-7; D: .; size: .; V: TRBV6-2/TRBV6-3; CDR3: ASSYDAYEQY
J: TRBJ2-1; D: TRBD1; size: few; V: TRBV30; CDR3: AWRGTGGYRGEQF
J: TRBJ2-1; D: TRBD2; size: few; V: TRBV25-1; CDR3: ASSRTSAMTLEQF
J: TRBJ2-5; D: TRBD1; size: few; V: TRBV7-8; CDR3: ASMTGTVKETQY
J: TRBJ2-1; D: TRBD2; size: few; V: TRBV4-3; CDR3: ASSQDLLSAGDPGRQF
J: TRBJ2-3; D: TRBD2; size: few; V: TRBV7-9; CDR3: ASSLRLAGFTDTQY
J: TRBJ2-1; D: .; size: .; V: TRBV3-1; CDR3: ASTQDAVAAASYNEQF
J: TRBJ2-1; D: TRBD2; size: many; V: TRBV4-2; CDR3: ASSIGTSSYNEQF
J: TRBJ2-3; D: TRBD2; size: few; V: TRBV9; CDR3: ASSASGRVADTQY
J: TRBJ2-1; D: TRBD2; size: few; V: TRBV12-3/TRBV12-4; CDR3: ASSHGLALNEQF
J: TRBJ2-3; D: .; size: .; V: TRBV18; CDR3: ASSPPADKWDTQY
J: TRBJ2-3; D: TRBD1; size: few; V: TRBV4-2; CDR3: ASSQTRQGGTDTQY
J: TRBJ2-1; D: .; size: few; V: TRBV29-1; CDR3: SDRPALGEQF
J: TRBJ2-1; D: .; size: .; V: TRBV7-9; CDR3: ASSFPGSGGPNNEQF
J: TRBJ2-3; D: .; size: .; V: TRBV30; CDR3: AWSGSTSRTDTQY
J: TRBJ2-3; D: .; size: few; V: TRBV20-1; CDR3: SARDGSGVPDTQY
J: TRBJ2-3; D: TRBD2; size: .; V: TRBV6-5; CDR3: ASSYQAGGPYTQY
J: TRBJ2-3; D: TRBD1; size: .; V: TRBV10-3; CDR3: AISGPGTGEDTQY
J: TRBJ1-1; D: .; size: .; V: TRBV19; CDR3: ASSRGGSVNTEAF
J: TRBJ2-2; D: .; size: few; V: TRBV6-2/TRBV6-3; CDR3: ASSYYGSSSIYGELF
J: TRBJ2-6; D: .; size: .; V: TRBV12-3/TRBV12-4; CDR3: ATAGAGANVLT
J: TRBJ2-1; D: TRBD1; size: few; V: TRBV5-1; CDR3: ASSPRDRLTTNEQF
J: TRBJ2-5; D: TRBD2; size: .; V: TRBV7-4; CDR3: ASSLDEGTSGLRDVVLQETQY
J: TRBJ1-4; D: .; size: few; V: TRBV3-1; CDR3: ASSQVSGVMF
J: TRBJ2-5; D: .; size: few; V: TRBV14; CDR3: ASSPPVRGRKETQY
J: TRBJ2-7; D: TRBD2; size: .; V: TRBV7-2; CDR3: ASSLARWGGSAYEQY
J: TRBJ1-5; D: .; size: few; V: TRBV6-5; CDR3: ASSYSQGLNQPQH
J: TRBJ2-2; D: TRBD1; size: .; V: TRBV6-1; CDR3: ASTHPGQGAAGELF
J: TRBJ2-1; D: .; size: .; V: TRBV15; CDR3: ATSRAVGGWNEQF
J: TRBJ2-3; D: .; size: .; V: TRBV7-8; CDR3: ASTIARGEDTQY
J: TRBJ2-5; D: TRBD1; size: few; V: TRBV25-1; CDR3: ASSEPGTGVGETQY
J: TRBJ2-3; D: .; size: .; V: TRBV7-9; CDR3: ASSHFGGSSPDTQY
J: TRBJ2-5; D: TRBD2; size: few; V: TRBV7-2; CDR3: ASSRGTSGTGTQY
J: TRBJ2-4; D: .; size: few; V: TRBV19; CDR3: ASSMGLAKNIQY
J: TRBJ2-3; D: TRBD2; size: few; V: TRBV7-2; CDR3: ASSLGPPKGGLHTQY
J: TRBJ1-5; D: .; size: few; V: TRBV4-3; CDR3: ASSQGTGANYQPQH
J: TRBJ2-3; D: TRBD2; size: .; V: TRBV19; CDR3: ASSPGLASHTDTQY
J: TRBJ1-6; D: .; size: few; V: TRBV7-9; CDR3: ASRPDGGSPLH
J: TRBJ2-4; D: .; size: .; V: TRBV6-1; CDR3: ASSPRDGKNIQY
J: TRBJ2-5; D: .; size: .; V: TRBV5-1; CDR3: ASSFGGGFREETQY
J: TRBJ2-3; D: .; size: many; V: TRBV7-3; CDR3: ASTSGDTQY
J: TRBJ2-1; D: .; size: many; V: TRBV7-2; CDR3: ASSRKEGRVTEQF
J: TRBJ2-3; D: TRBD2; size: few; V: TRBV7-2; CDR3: ASSLTSGRPTDTQY
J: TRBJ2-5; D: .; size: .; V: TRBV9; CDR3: ASSVEAGRAAQY
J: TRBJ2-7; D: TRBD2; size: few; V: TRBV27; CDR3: ASSFRKLAGGLYEQY
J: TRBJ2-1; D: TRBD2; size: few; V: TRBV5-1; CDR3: ASSLNAASGYNEQF
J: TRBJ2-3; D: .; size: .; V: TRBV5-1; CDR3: ASSLEEGRIDTQY
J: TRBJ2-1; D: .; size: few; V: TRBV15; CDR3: ATSALRLSGNEQF
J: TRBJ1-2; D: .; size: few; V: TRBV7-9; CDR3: ASSLPPIIMGRSGYT
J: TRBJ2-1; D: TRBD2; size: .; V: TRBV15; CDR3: ATSRGGEGPSSYNEQF
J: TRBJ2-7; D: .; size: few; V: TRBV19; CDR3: ASSVISGMAYEQY
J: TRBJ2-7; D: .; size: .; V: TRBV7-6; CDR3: ASSSSRYEQY
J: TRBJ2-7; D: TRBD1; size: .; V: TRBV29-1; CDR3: SVGTGLSEQY
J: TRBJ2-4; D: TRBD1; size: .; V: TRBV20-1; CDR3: SARAEDRGYIQY
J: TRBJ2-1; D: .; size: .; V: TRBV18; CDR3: ASSPNEGSSLNEQF
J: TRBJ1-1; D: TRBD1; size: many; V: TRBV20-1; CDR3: SATTGVSNTEAF